The 16 T cell receptor beta chains below come from one sample, sequenced in a study of beta chain features in type 1 diabetes. Study outcomes and limitations: Type 1 diabetes patients had TCRB CDR3s that were shorter (moderately but significantly so) in all four CD4+ subsets.

What these receptors recognize is not known. cDNA synthesis used the whole RNA isolate, giving expressed TCRB sequences. Measured with immunoSEQ multiplex PCR; TCRdb has only the in-frame clones, and not every one. This sample yields about 270,000 clones, of which approximately 14% are seen a single time; 0.017% belongs to the top ten. Sequencing used naive CD4+ T cells from blood. Every receptor here comes from a man between 25 and 39 years old with type 1 diabetes.

This clone was detected a few times. The CDR3 protein is CASSENGGKTQYF. The CDR3 coding sequence is TGTGCCAGCAGTGAGAACGGGGGGAAGACCCAGTACTTC. The rearrangement links TRBV7-2 to TRBJ2-5, with TRBD2 identical over 7 bases. The germline CDR1 and CDR2 sequences are SGHTA and FQGNSA. The ends lost 6 bases at V and 6 bases at J; junction bases unmatched: 7. The CDR3 runs to 13 residues.

This clone showed up just a few times. Other DNA sequences in the same sample also yield this CDR3. V and J are TRBV9 and TRBJ1-1; D ambiguous. Trimming pared 1 base from V and 1 base from J, leaving 5 bases between. The CDR3 totals 13 residues. The germline V gene has CDR1 SGDLS and CDR2 YYNGEE. The CDR3 loop reads CASSVSGNTEAFF. The DNA for the CDR3 is TGTGCCAGCAGCGTATCAGGGAACACTGAAGCTTTCTTT.

This clone came up a few times. The CDR3 sequence: CAGSLGGYDNEQFF. For the CDR3, the DNA is TGTGCCGGGAGCCTGGGCGGATACGACAATGAGCAGTTCTTC. The chain employs TRBV10-3 and TRBJ2-1; D possibly corresponds to TRBD2 (5 bases). CDR1 is ENHRY, CDR2 SYGVKD, per germline. Deletions cut 11 bases from V and 5 bases from J, with 19 bases between. The CDR3 contains 14 residues.

This clone has just a few counts. This chain uses TRBV9 with TRBJ1-2; possibly TRBD1 for D (5 bases). CDR3 length: 14 residues. Germline V lookup: CDR1 SGDLS, CDR2 YYNGEE. V was shortened by 2 bases and J by 8 bases, with 16 bases between the two germline ends. The CDR3, as DNA: TGTGCCAGCAGCGTGGGGGGAGGTCTTGGCGGCTACACCTTC. Its protein product is CASSVGGGLGGYTF.

This clone was seen only a few times. J is TRBJ2-7 and V is TRBV30, with a weak D call TRBD1 (6 bases). The germline gives CDR1 GTSNPN, CDR2 SVGIG (reference sequence). The CDR3 has 13 amino acids. Trimming pared 3 bases from V and 6 bases from J, leaving 15 bases between. The DNA for the CDR3 is TGTGCCTGGAGCAAACAGGGAATCTCCGAGCAGTACTTC. Protein sequence: CAWSKQGISEQYF.

V and J are TRBV13 and TRBJ1-2, with 7 bases matching TRBD1. V shed 2 bases and J 8 bases; nucleotides not matched to a gene: 11. Looked up from germline, CDR1 is PRHDT and CDR2 is FYEKMQ (reference sequence). The length of the CDR3 is 15 residues. Here the CDR3 DNA reads TGTGCCAGCAGCTTACCTCCGACAGGGTCAAAGGGCTACACCTTC. This codes for CASSLPPTGSKGYTF.

The V gene is TRBV9, the J gene TRBJ1-5; D is possibly TRBD1 (5 bases). CDR3 size: 16 residues. Per the germline V gene, CDR1 is SGDLS and CDR2 is YYNGEE. V dropped 2 bases and J dropped 2 bases, with 14 bases sitting between them. CDR3 amino acids: CASSVGGFGGNQPQHF. The CDR3 nucleotides read TGTGCCAGCAGCGTGGGGGGATTCGGAGGCAATCAGCCCCAGCATTTT.

This clone was seen a handful of times. The CDR3 DNA reads as TGTGCCTGGAGAAGACGACAGTTAGAGACCCAGTACTTC. It translates to CAWRRRQLETQYF. The rearrangement links TRBV30 to TRBJ2-5, with D possibly matching TRBD1 (5 bases). Trimming pared 3 bases from V and 4 bases from J, leaving 12 bases between. Germline-derived CDR1 and CDR2 are GTSNPN and SVGIG (reference sequence). The CDR3 length is 13 residues.

The rearrangement joins TRBV5-1 to TRBJ2-7, with D maybe TRBD1 (7 bases). Trimming cost V 4 bases and J 0 bases, with 17 bases left between them. Germline CDR1 is SGHRS and CDR2 is YFSETQ. The length of the CDR3 is 16 residues. The CDR3 region has the DNA TGCGCCAGCAGCCCAAGGCAGGGGGGAGCCTCCTACGAGCAGTACTTC. Encoded protein: CASSPRQGGASYEQYF.

The V and J genes are TRBV4-1 and TRBJ1-2, with D unclear. Germline-derived CDR1 and CDR2 are MGHRA and YSYEKL. CDR3 length equals 14 residues. Trimming stripped 6 bases from V and 2 bases from J, with 13 bases between. CDR3 loop: CASSYLLRNYGYTF. The CDR3 DNA sequence: TGCGCCAGCAGTTACTTACTAAGAAACTATGGCTACACCTTC.

This clone turned up a few times. The rearrangement links TRBV29-1 to TRBJ1-2; 9 nucleotides line up with TRBD1. This CDR3 is built from 14 residues. V dropped 5 bases and J dropped 4; count of bases not matched to a gene: 8. Germline loops: CDR1 SQVTM, CDR2 ANQGSEA. CDR3 bases: TGCAGCGTTCATCGACAGGGGGAGATCTATGGCTACACCTTC. Translating gives CSVHRQGEIYGYTF.

This chain links TRBV7-2 with TRBJ2-5; 9 bases are a match to TRBD2. Germline-derived CDR1 and CDR2 are SGHTA and FQGNSA. The ends lost 8 bases at V and 5 bases at J; junction bases unmatched: 9. The CDR3 totals 14 residues. CDR3 DNA: TGTGCCAGCCAACGCGGGAGGGCCGGGGAGACCCAGTACTTC. Encoded protein: CASQRGRAGETQYF.

In this sample, this clone turned up a few times. The genes are TRBV19 and TRBJ2-7; a possible D gene is TRBD1 (6 bases). Germline CDR1 LNHDA, CDR2 SQIVND (reference sequence). This CDR3 is 14 amino acids long. The V end was cut by 7 bases, the J end by 0 bases, with 13 bases between. CDR3 bases: TGTGCCAGTAAAAAAACAGGGAGCTCCTACGAGCAGTACTTC. Amino acids: CASKKTGSSYEQYF.

The CDR3 loop is CASSLWASGRSYEQYF. CDR3 coding DNA: TGTGCCAGCAGCTTATGGGCTAGCGGGAGAAGCTACGAGCAGTACTTC. V and J are TRBV5-4 and TRBJ2-7, with 10 bases that match TRBD2. With V trimmed by 2 bases and J by 3 bases, 8 bases remained unmatched. The germline V gene encodes CDR1 SGHNT and CDR2 YYREEE (reference sequence). The CDR3 is 16 residues long.

This clone was found a few times. The chain combines TRBV30 with TRBJ2-1; 10 bases fit TRBD2. CDR3 length equals 14 residues. Germline V gene lookup returns CDR1 GTSNPN and CDR2 SVGIG (reference sequence). V was clipped by 2 bases and J by 6 bases; unmatched bases: 4. The CDR3 DNA follows: TGTGCCTGGAGTCAGGGACTAGCGAGCAATGAGCAGTTCTTC. It specifies CAWSQGLASNEQFF.

V usage is TRBV6-5 and J usage is TRBJ1-1, with 8 bases identical to TRBD1. The junction had 3 bases not matched to a gene; V was cut back by 2 bases and J by 4 bases. The CDR3 has 14 amino acids. Germline assignment: CDR1 MNHEY and CDR2 SVGAGI. The CDR3 DNA reads as TGTGCCAGCAGTTACCAGGGGGCGACCACTGAAGCTTTCTTT. Its translation: CASSYQGATTEAFF.